This TCR beta chain came from a study of naive and memory T cell subsets. Study-level points and caveats: Diversity fell and Gini index rose from naive through CM, EM, EMRA.

The CDR3 covers 13 residues. Germline CDR1 is SNHLY and CDR2 is FYNNEI. V was pared by 6 bases and J by 2 bases, with 10 bases between. An equimolar mix of two oligonucleotides served as the beta constant-region primer for TRBC1 and TRBC2. Four rounds of PCR amplified the ligated cDNA using nested alpha and beta constant-region primers plus SP2. TCRdb re-analysed the UMI-ligation and nested PCR reads in MiXCR, keeping a single row per CDR3 protein. Among approximately 82,000 distinct CDR3 sequences listed, 7% to 7.5% were seen once. This clonotype was counted at least ten times. The antigen remains unidentified.

The sequence derives from a human donor in good health. This chain links TRBV2 with TRBJ1-2; D uncertain. Sequenced sample: central memory CD4+ T cells from blood. The CDR3 protein is CASRNGLNYGYTF. CDR3 DNA: TGTGCCAGCAGGAACGGTCTCAACTATGGCTACACCTTC.